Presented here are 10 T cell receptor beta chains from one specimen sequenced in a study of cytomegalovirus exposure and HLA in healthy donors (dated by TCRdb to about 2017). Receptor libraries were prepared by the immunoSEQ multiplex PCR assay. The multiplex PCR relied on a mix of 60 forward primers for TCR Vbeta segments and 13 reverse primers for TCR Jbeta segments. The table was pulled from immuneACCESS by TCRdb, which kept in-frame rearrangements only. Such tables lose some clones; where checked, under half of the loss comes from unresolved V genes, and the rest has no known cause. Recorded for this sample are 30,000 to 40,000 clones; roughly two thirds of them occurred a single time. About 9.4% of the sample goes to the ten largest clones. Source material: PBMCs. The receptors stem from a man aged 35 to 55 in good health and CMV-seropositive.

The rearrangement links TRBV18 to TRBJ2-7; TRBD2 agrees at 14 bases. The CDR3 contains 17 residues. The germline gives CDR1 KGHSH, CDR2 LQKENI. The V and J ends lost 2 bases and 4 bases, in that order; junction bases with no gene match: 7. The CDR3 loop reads CASSPRTSGGPKYEQYF. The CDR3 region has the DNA TGTGCCAGCTCACCAAGGACTAGCGGGGGGCCGAAGTACGAGCAGTACTTC.

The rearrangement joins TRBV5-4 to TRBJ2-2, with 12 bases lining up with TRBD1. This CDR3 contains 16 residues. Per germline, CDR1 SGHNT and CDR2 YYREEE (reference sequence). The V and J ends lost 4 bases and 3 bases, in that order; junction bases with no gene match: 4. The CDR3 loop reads CASSAGQGAYTGELFF. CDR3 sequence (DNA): TGTGCCAGCAGCGCGGGACAGGGGGCCTACACCGGGGAGCTGTTTTTT.

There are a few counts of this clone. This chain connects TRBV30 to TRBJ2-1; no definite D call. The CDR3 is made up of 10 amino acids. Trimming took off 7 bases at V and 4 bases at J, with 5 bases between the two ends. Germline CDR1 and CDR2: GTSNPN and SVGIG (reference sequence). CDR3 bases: TGTGCCTATCAGTACAATGAGCAGTTCTTC. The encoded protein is CAYQYNEQFF. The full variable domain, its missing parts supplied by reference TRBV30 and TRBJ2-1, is SQTIHQWPATLVQPVGSPLSLECTVEGTSNPNLYWYRQAAGRGLQLLFYSVGIGQISSEVPQNLSASRPQDRQFILSSKKLLLSDSGFYLCAYQYNEQFFGPGTRLTVL.

The CDR3 region is CASSLRARTGLSEKLFF. The CDR3 DNA sequence: TGTGCCAGCAGTTTAAGGGCCAGGACAGGGCTCTCTGAAAAACTGTTTTTT. V is TRBV28 and J is TRBJ1-4; 8 nucleotides align to TRBD1. V lost 2 bases, J lost 7 bases, and 12 bases stayed unmatched. CDR1 MDHEN and CDR2 SYDVKM come from the germline V gene. The CDR3 length is 17 residues.

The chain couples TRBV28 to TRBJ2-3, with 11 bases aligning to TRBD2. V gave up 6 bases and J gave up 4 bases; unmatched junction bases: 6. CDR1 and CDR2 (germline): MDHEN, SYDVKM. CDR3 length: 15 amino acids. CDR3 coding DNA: TGTGCCAGCAGCCTTAGCGGGGGGGCCTCAGATACGCAGTATTTT. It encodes CASSLSGGASDTQYF.

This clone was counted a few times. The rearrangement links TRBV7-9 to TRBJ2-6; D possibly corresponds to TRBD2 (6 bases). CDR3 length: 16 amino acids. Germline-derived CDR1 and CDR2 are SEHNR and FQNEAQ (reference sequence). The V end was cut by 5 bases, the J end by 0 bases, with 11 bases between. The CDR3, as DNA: TGTGCCAGCAGCCCTCGGACTAACTCTGGGGCCAACGTCCTGACTTTC. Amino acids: CASSPRTNSGANVLTF.

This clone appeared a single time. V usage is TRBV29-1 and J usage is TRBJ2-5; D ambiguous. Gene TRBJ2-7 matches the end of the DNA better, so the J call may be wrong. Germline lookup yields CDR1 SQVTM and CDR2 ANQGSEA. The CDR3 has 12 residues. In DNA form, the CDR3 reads TGCAGCGTTAAGTTCCTCGACTACGAGCAGTACTTC. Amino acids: CSVKFLDYEQYF.

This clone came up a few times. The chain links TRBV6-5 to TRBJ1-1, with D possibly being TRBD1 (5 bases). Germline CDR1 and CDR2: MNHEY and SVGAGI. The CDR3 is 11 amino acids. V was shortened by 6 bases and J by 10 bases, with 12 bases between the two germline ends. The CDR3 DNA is TGTGCCAGCAGCGGGACGCGGGGAGCTTTCTTT. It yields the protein CASSGTRGAFF.

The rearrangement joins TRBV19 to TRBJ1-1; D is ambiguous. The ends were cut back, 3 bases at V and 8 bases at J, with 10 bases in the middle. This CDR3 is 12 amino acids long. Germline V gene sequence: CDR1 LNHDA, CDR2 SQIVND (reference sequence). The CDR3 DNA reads TGTGCCAGTAGTATCACGGGGTTCGAAGCTTTCTTT. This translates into CASSITGFEAFF.

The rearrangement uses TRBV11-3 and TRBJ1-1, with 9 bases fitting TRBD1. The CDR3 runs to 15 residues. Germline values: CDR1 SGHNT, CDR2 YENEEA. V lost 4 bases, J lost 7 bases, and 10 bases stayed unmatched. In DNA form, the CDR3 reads TGTGCCAGCAGCTACCACCCGGGACAGGGAAATGAAGCTTTCTTT. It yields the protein CASSYHPGQGNEAFF.